The rows below give T cell receptor beta chains drawn from one sample of a study of blood T cell repertoires in COVID-19. Profiling relied on immunoSEQ multiplex PCR, and the TCRdb table lists in-frame clones only, not all of them. The sample consists of some 270,000 clones, roughly four fifths of them appearing once. Sequencing was done on a sample of peripheral blood. The receptors here all came from a person aged 65-85 years with COVID-19, enrolled during active disease. CDR3s include the opening cysteine and the closing phenylalanine or tryptophan. D genes are given only for firm matches. Size tells how often a clone was seen (once, few, many) or the class of an expanded clone, and some rows leave it out.

clone_size | j_call | d_call | v_call | cdr3_aa | cdr3_nt
NA | TRBJ2-5 | NA | TRBV11-2 | CASSLDPRETQYF | TGTGCCAGCAGCTTAGATCCCCGGGAGACCCAGTACTTC
NA | TRBJ2-5 | NA | TRBV5-6 | CASSFMSGKETQYF | TGTGCCAGCAGCTTCATGTCAGGGAAAGAGACCCAGTACTTC
NA | TRBJ1-3 | TRBD1 | TRBV7-6 | CASSLSTGSSGNTIYF | TGTGCCAGCAGCTTATCGACAGGGAGCTCTGGAAACACCATATATTTT
NA | TRBJ2-5 | NA | TRBV25-1 | CASRGVGWETQYF | TGTGCCAGCAGGGGAGTGGGGTGGGAGACCCAGTACTTC
NA | TRBJ1-1 | NA | TRBV28 | CATRTNDWNTEAFF | TGTGCCACTCGCACTAACGACTGGAACACTGAAGCTTTCTTT
NA | TRBJ2-7 | NA | TRBV14 | CASSNPEILGGEQYF | TGTGCCAGCAGCAACCCGGAGATACTAGGGGGCGAGCAGTACTTC
NA | TRBJ2-1 | NA | TRBV1 | CTSSLRLLAGGPNEQFF | TGCACCAGCAGCCTACGCCTTCTAGCGGGGGGGCCTAATGAGCAGTTCTTC
NA | TRBJ2-1 | TRBD2 | TRBV2 | CASSDKASGGRYNEQFF | TGTGCCAGCAGTGATAAGGCTAGCGGGGGGCGTTACAATGAGCAGTTCTTC
NA | TRBJ2-3 | TRBD1 | TRBV12-5 | CASGSFRTGGVGTDTQYF | TGTGCTAGTGGGTCCTTTAGGACAGGGGGTGTTGGGACAGATACGCAGTATTTT
NA | TRBJ1-6 | NA | TRBV19 | CASSDLSSPLHF | TGTGCCAGTAGTGATCTTAGTTCACCCCTCCACTTT
NA | TRBJ2-3 | NA | TRBV6-2/TRBV6-3 | CASSYSSSDTQYF | TGTGCCAGCAGTTACTCTTCTTCAGATACGCAGTATTTT
NA | TRBJ1-4 | NA | TRBV21-1 | CAGQGNNEKLFF | TGTGCTGGACAGGGCAATAATGAAAAACTGTTTTTT
NA | TRBJ2-2 | TRBD1 | TRBV7-3 | CASSPNGQGTGELFF | TGTGCCAGCAGCCCTAATGGACAGGGGACCGGGGAGCTGTTTTTT
NA | TRBJ2-2 | NA | TRBV4-3 | CASSQGPIFGELFF | TGCGCCAGCAGCCAAGGGCCGATTTTTGGGGAGCTGTTTTTT
few | TRBJ2-7 | NA | TRBV6-2/TRBV6-3 | CASSYSIPDSYEQYF | TGTGCCAGCAGTTACTCGATACCAGACTCCTACGAGCAGTACTTC
NA | TRBJ2-7 | TRBD1 | TRBV6-5 | CASRGQGFPYEQYF | TGTGCCAGCAGGGGACAGGGTTTCCCCTACGAGCAGTACTTC
NA | TRBJ1-6 | NA | TRBV9 | CASSVPEGVSPLHF | TGTGCCAGCAGCGTTCCGGAAGGGGTTTCACCCCTCCACTTT
NA | TRBJ2-5 | NA | TRBV7-9 | CASSPESGPETQYF | TGTGCCAGCAGCCCGGAATCGGGTCCAGAGACCCAGTACTTC
NA | TRBJ2-5 | NA | TRBV6-5 | CASSSGSWETQYF | TGTGCCAGCAGTTCGGGTTCTTGGGAGACCCAGTACTTC
NA | TRBJ1-5 | NA | TRBV21-1 | CASSTPGQHF | TGTGCCAGCAGCACCCCGGGACAGCATTTT
NA | TRBJ1-2 | TRBD1 | TRBV29-1 | CSTRTGGVDGYTF | TGCAGCACCCGGACAGGGGGGGTGGATGGCTACACCTTC
few | TRBJ2-2 | TRBD2 | TRBV19 | CAILAGAANTGELFF | TGTGCCATTCTAGCGGGGGCTGCGAACACCGGGGAGCTGTTTTTT
NA | TRBJ1-2 | TRBD1 | TRBV25-1 | CASSGQGVLFTF | TGTGCCAGCAGTGGACAGGGGGTCCTTTTCACCTTC
NA | TRBJ2-1 | NA | TRBV5-4 | CASSLEGANEQFF | TGTGCCAGCAGCTTGGAAGGGGCGAATGAGCAGTTCTTC
NA | TRBJ1-1 | TRBD1 | TRBV18 | CASSLNQGASTEAFF | TGTGCCAGCTCACTAAATCAGGGGGCGTCCACTGAAGCTTTCTTT
NA | TRBJ2-7 | NA | TRBV6-6 | CASSPDGTWEQYF | TGTGCCAGCAGTCCTGACGGGACTTGGGAGCAGTACTTC
NA | TRBJ2-1 | NA | TRBV9 | CASSVAGGPYNEQFF | TGTGCCAGCAGCGTAGCCGGGGGGCCTTACAATGAGCAGTTCTTC
NA | TRBJ1-6 | TRBD1 | TRBV5-1 | CASSLTGGLNSPLHF | TGCGCCAGCAGCTTGACAGGGGGCTTAAATTCACCCCTCCACTTT
once | TRBJ2-1 | NA | TRBV9 | CASSVVPASSSYNEQFF | TGTGCCAGCAGCGTAGTTCCCGCTAGCTCCTCCTACAATGAGCAGTTCTTC
NA | TRBJ1-5 | TRBD1 | TRBV19 | CASTPDREINQPQHF | TGTGCCAGTACTCCAGACAGGGAAATCAATCAGCCCCAGCATTTT
NA | TRBJ1-5 | TRBD1 | TRBV2 | CASKGQGSHQPQHF | TGTGCCAGCAAGGGACAGGGTAGCCATCAGCCCCAGCATTTT
NA | TRBJ2-2 | NA | TRBV18 | CASSPEQNTGELFF | TGTGCCAGCTCACCAGAACAAAACACCGGGGAGCTGTTTTTT
NA | TRBJ1-1 | NA | TRBV6-5 | CASSRDRSLTEAFF | TGTGCCAGCAGTAGAGACAGGAGCCTCACTGAAGCTTTCTTT
NA | TRBJ1-2 | TRBD1 | TRBV28 | CASSATGGGNYGYTF | TGTGCCAGCAGTGCGACAGGGGGCGGTAACTATGGCTACACCTTC
once | TRBJ2-3 | NA | TRBV29-1 | CSAGSANGDTQYF | TGCAGCGCAGGTTCAGCGAATGGGGATACGCAGTATTTT
NA | TRBJ1-4 | NA | TRBV6-1 | CASSEFAGENEKLFF | TGTGCCAGCAGTGAATTCGCTGGGGAGAATGAAAAACTGTTTTTT
NA | TRBJ1-3 | NA | TRBV10-3 | CAISDSLQQGGNTIYF | TGTGCCATCAGTGATTCTCTACAACAGGGAGGAAACACCATATATTTT
NA | TRBJ1-2 | NA | TRBV5-5 | CASSLGGFTHTF | TGTGCCAGCAGCTTGGGTGGCTTTACCCACACCTTC
NA | TRBJ1-3 | NA | TRBV3-1/TRBV3-2 | CASSQSVLSGNTIYF | TGTGCCAGCAGCCAGTCGGTGCTCTCTGGAAACACCATATATTTT
NA | TRBJ1-4 | TRBD1 | TRBV4-2 | CASSARRDRGDEKLFF | TGTGCCAGCAGCGCACGTCGGGACAGGGGGGATGAAAAACTGTTTTTT
NA | TRBJ1-4 | NA | TRBV4-1 | CASSHDSATNEKLFF | TGCGCCAGCAGCCACGACAGCGCAACTAATGAAAAACTGTTTTTT
NA | TRBJ1-6 | NA | TRBV5-6 | CASSFQYSYNSPLHF | TGTGCCAGCAGCTTTCAGTACTCCTATAATTCACCCCTCCACTTT
NA | TRBJ2-1 | TRBD1 | TRBV27 | CASSGKGDREFF | TGTGCCAGCAGCGGGAAGGGGGACAGAGAGTTCTTC
many | TRBJ2-7 | TRBD1 | TRBV2 | CASRVGQTYEQYF | TGTGCCAGCAGGGTGGGACAGACCTACGAGCAGTACTTC
NA | TRBJ1-5 | NA | TRBV6-4 | CASKNDRFDSPQHF | TGTGCCAGCAAGAACGACAGGTTCGATTCGCCCCAGCATTTT
NA | TRBJ2-5 | TRBD2 | TRBV7-2 | CASSPPGGETQYF | TGTGCCAGCAGTCCCCCGGGAGGAGAGACCCAGTACTTC
NA | TRBJ2-7 | NA | TRBV5-1 | CASSLAGVLYEQYF | TGCGCCAGCAGCTTGGCAGGGGTTCTTTACGAGCAGTACTTC
NA | TRBJ2-1 | TRBD1 | TRBV5-1 | CASRTTGGIDNEQFF | TGCGCCAGCCGAACTACAGGGGGCATCGACAATGAGCAGTTCTTC
NA | TRBJ1-2 | TRBD1 | TRBV7-9 | CASSLAGTGTYGYTF | TGTGCCAGCAGCTTAGCCGGGACAGGGACCTATGGCTACACCTTC